These T cell receptor beta chains were read from a single sample in a study of T cell responses to AZD1222 COVID-19 vaccine. Sequencing used immunoSEQ multiplex PCR; TCRdb keeps in-frame clones, though not all of them. The table records 75,000 to 95,000 clones, around nine tenths of them present only once. The sequences come from peripheral blood, collected on day 0 of AZD1222 vaccination. These receptors all stem from an adult in good health. Both conserved end residues are part of each CDR3. Each record gives: CDR3 protein, CDR3 DNA, J gene, V gene, D gene, clone size. A D gene is named only where the DNA matches it firmly. Not every row has a clone size; where given, it reads once, few, many or a size class.

CASSLNSDYGYTF | TGTGCCAGCAGTTTAAACAGTGACTATGGCTACACCTTC | TRBJ1-2 | TRBV12-3/TRBV12-4 | - | -
CASRSGGRITDTQYF | TGTGCCAGCCGCTCCGGGGGGAGAATCACAGATACGCAGTATTTT | TRBJ2-3 | TRBV5-4 | TRBD2 | -
CATGSSQGGNQPQHF | TGTGCCACTGGCTCTAGTCAGGGCGGCAATCAGCCCCAGCATTTT | TRBJ1-5 | TRBV6-5 | - | -
CASSQAVKSGTGNEAFF | TGCGCCAGCAGCCAAGCGGTTAAATCCGGGACAGGGAATGAAGCTTTCTTT | TRBJ1-1 | TRBV4-3 | TRBD1 | -
CASSSPYPGAHEQYF | TGTGCCAGCAGTTCCCCCTATCCAGGGGCCCACGAGCAGTACTTC | TRBJ2-7 | TRBV28 | - | -
CASRIGESGNTIYF | TGTGCCAGCAGAATTGGGGAGTCTGGAAACACCATATATTTT | TRBJ1-3 | TRBV7-2 | - | -
CASSPRVAGQGNEQFF | TGTGCCAGCAGCCCCAGGGTTGCGGGTCAGGGCAATGAGCAGTTCTTC | TRBJ2-1 | TRBV9 | - | -
CASSARYYGYTF | TGTGCCAGCAGCGCCCGTTACTATGGCTACACCTTC | TRBJ1-2 | TRBV21-1 | - | -
CASSFGGVQETQYF | TGTGCCAGCAGCTTCGGGGGAGTCCAAGAGACCCAGTACTTC | TRBJ2-5 | TRBV7-2 | - | once
CASSYSEVRTEAFF | TGTGCCAGCAGTTACTCCGAGGTGAGGACTGAAGCTTTCTTT | TRBJ1-1 | TRBV6-5 | - | once
CASIEGRNEKLFF | TGTGCCAGTATCGAAGGGAGGAATGAAAAACTGTTTTTT | TRBJ1-4 | TRBV19 | - | -
CASSSTGTGPGNTIYF | TGTGCCAGCAGCTCAACCGGGACAGGGCCTGGAAACACCATATATTTT | TRBJ1-3 | TRBV7-9 | TRBD1 | -
CASSPQGQGLNSPLHF | TGCGCCAGCAGCCCCCAGGGACAAGGGTTAAATTCACCCCTCCACTTT | TRBJ1-6 | TRBV5-1 | - | -
CASSIAGGYTF | TGTGCCAGTAGTATAGCGGGCGGCTACACCTTC | TRBJ1-2 | TRBV19 | - | -
CASSVVGRLDYNEQFF | TGTGCCAGCAGCGTAGTTGGGCGGCTCGATTACAATGAGCAGTTCTTC | TRBJ2-1 | TRBV9 | - | -
CAISVPGQNAESGANVLTF | TGTGCCATCAGTGTCCCGGGACAGAACGCCGAGTCCGGGGCCAACGTCCTGACTTTC | TRBJ2-6 | TRBV10-3 | TRBD1 | -
CASSIGLGTGNGYTF | TGTGCCAGTAGTATAGGACTGGGGACAGGGAATGGCTACACCTTC | TRBJ1-2 | TRBV19 | TRBD1 | -
CATLQRGGDYGYTF | TGTGCCACCCTACAAAGGGGGGGGGACTATGGCTACACCTTC | TRBJ1-2 | TRBV28 | - | once
CASSAGAQPQHF | TGTGCCAGCAGTGCCGGGGCTCAGCCCCAGCATTTT | TRBJ1-5 | TRBV2 | - | -
CASSLAWGINYGYTF | TGCGCCAGCAGCTTGGCCTGGGGGATCAACTATGGCTACACCTTC | TRBJ1-2 | TRBV5-1 | - | few
CASTDVVYEAFF | TGTGCCAGCACCGATGTGGTTTATGAAGCTTTCTTT | TRBJ1-1 | TRBV28 | - | -
CASSLQRQFNEKLFF | TGTGCCAGCAGTTTACAACGACAGTTCAATGAAAAACTGTTTTTT | TRBJ1-4 | TRBV28 | - | once
CASSQLPRADTQYF | TGCGCCAGCAGCCAACTCCCCCGGGCCGATACGCAGTATTTT | TRBJ2-3 | TRBV4-3 | - | -
CASSPREEEKLFF | TGTGCCAGCTCACCCCGGGAGGAAGAAAAACTGTTTTTT | TRBJ1-4 | TRBV18 | - | once
CASSFGRDRGHEQYF | TGTGCCAGCAGCTTCGGGCGGGACAGGGGCCACGAGCAGTACTTC | TRBJ2-7 | TRBV7-8 | TRBD1 | -
CAISDPLPFRGGYTF | TGTGCCATCAGTGATCCCCTTCCTTTCAGGGGAGGCTACACCTTC | TRBJ1-2 | TRBV10-3 | - | -
CASSPTALDYEQYF | TGTGCCAGCAGTCCAACAGCCCTAGACTACGAGCAGTACTTC | TRBJ2-7 | TRBV28 | - | -
CASIPGTGPGYGYTF | TGTGCCAGCATTCCCGGGACAGGGCCGGGCTATGGCTACACCTTC | TRBJ1-2 | TRBV6-5 | TRBD1 | -
CAISEQQGSYEQYF | TGTGCCATCAGTGAGCAACAGGGCTCCTACGAGCAGTACTTC | TRBJ2-7 | TRBV10-3 | - | once
CASSQPLQGASDTQYF | TGCGCCAGCAGCCAGCCCCTTCAGGGGGCATCGGATACGCAGTATTTT | TRBJ2-3 | TRBV4-1 | TRBD1 | -